The present T cell receptor beta chain was sequenced within a study of cytomegalovirus exposure and HLA in healthy donors. The CDR3 is 14 amino acids. Germline V gene sequence: CDR1 ENHRY, CDR2 SYGVKD. V lost 10 bases and J 2 bases, leaving 15 bases between the germline ends. The primer mix had 60 Vbeta and 13 Jbeta primers. The repertoire was sequenced with immunoSEQ multiplex PCR; TCRdb's copy has only in-frame clones and lacks some. The sample's table shows 85,000 to 90,000 clones. These donors counted as nominally healthy when sampled, but unrecorded immune exposures were likely. The receptor was derived from a man aged 50 to 59 in good health and CMV-seropositive. Input material: PBMCs. This rearrangement joins TRBV10-3 to TRBJ1-3, with no clear D. CDR3 amino acids: CATVPSLPGNTIYF. The CDR3 bases are TGTGCCACCGTCCCTTCCCTTCCTGGAAACACCATATATTTT.